The next 13 T cell receptor beta chains were all read from a single sample in a study of T cell repertoires in cytomegalovirus infection. One entry per CDR3 protein results from TCRdb running MiXCR on the reads. Of 200,000 to 300,000 distinct CDR3 sequences in the sample, 9% to 15% were seen once. The sequencing sample was made of PBMCs. The source is a human donor in good health (CMV status not recorded). Some clones in this sample may be carry-over from other donors' samples.

This clonotype was recorded at least ten times. The V call is TRBV7-2, the J call TRBJ2-3; a weak D match, TRBD1 (5 bases). CDR3 length: 15 amino acids. The V gene lost 5 bases and the J gene lost 2 bases, with 14 bases spanning the gap. Germline CDR1 SGHTA, CDR2 FQGNSA. As DNA, the CDR3 is TGTGCCAGCAGCCTACTGAAGGGGCCCACAGATACGCAGTATTTT. Its translation is CASSLLKGPTDTQYF.

This clonotype appeared many times. V and J are TRBV5-6 and TRBJ2-1, with 8 nucleotides matching TRBD2. The CDR3 loop spans 14 amino acids. V was clipped by 3 bases and J by 6 bases; unmatched bases: 5. The V gene's germline CDR1 is SGHDT and CDR2 YYEEEE. This CDR3 is CASSSTGLGNEQFF. The CDR3 DNA is TGTGCCAGCAGCTCCACGGGACTAGGCAATGAGCAGTTCTTC.

In its sample, this clonotype was seen many times. The gene calls are TRBV7-2 and TRBJ2-3; 11 bases match TRBD2. The CDR3 is 16 residues long. Trimming at V came to 6 bases and at J to 0 bases, leaving 5 bases not matched to a gene. The germline V gene has CDR1 SGHTA and CDR2 FQGNSA. The CDR3: CASSRASGGSTDTQYF. The CDR3 region has the DNA TGTGCCAGCAGTCGTGCTAGCGGGGGGAGCACAGATACGCAGTATTTT.

This clonotype showed up just once. The chain links TRBV7-9 to TRBJ2-7; D is undetermined. Trimming stripped 5 bases from V and 0 bases from J, with 8 bases between. Germline values: CDR1 SEHNR, CDR2 FQNEAQ (reference sequence). The CDR3 runs to 13 residues. CDR3 region: CASSPENSYEQYF. CDR3 sequence (DNA): TGTGCCAGCAGCCCGGAGAACTCCTACGAGCAGTACTTC.

At least ten counts were recorded for this clonotype. The chain recombines TRBV7-2 with TRBJ1-4, with D unclear. CDR3 length equals 13 residues. V lost 1 base, J lost 8 bases, and 8 bases lay in between. Germline assignment: CDR1 SGHTA and CDR2 FQGNSA. CDR3 region: CASSLGSGEKLFF. The CDR3 region has the DNA TGTGCCAGCAGCTTAGGCTCGGGGGAAAAACTGTTTTTT.

This clonotype was counted at least ten times. The rearrangement joins TRBV6-1 to TRBJ1-5; D is undetermined. In germline, CDR1 is MNHNS, CDR2 SASEGT. CDR3 length: 13 amino acids. Trimming took 4 bases from V and 3 from J, leaving 7 bases between them. In DNA, the CDR3 is TGTGCCAGCAGTGCGGGGTTCAATCAGCCCCAGCATTTT. Translating it yields CASSAGFNQPQHF.

This CDR3 reads CASRVDRSTEAFF. DNA for the CDR3: TGCGCCAGCAGGGTCGACAGGTCCACTGAAGCTTTCTTT. The V call is TRBV5-1, the J call TRBJ1-1; possibly TRBD1 for D (6 bases). This CDR3 is 13 amino acids long. The V end lost 5 bases, the J end lost 4 bases, and 12 bases lay between the germline ends. Germline values: CDR1 SGHRS, CDR2 YFSETQ.

The chain joins TRBV6-2 or TRBV6-3 to TRBJ2-2, with 13 bases fitting TRBD2. V gave up 5 bases and J gave up 7 bases; unmatched junction bases: 4. CDR1 is MNHEY, CDR2 SVGEGT, per germline. This CDR3 is 15 amino acids long. This CDR3 is CASSTLAGGLGELFF. The CDR3 DNA sequence: TGTGCCAGCAGTACACTAGCGGGAGGGCTCGGGGAGCTGTTTTTT.

This clonotype was observed a handful of times. The CDR3 region is CSAKGGHYNQPQHF. CDR3 DNA: TGCAGTGCCAAGGGGGGACACTACAATCAGCCCCAGCATTTT. The rearrangement uses TRBV20-1 and TRBJ1-5; D is possibly TRBD1 (6 bases). CDR1 is DFQATT and CDR2 is SNEGSKA in the germline V gene (reference sequence). V dropped 6 bases and J dropped 3 bases, with 15 bases sitting between them. The CDR3 has 14 amino acids.

This clonotype was found a few times. The chain couples TRBV5-1 to TRBJ1-1; tentative D call: TRBD1 (6 bases). This CDR3 spans 13 amino acids. With 3 bases removed from V and 6 bases from J, the gap between germline ends came to 12 bases. CDR1 SGHRS and CDR2 YFSETQ come from the germline V gene. For the CDR3, the DNA is TGCGCCAGCAGCTGGGGGGGACAATCTGAAGCTTTCTTT. It codes for CASSWGGQSEAFF.

The table lists this clonotype with many counts. DNA of the CDR3: TGTGCCAGCAGCCCCGGGACAGGGGGCGCTTGGCAGCCCCAGCATTTT. As protein: CASSPGTGGAWQPQHF. This sequence joins TRBV12-3 or TRBV12-4 and TRBJ1-5, with 12 positions matching TRBD1. The CDR3 totals 16 residues. Trimming took 6 bases from V and 7 from J; bases not matched to a gene: 10.

This clonotype was detected many times. The chain uses TRBV7-9 and TRBJ1-5; D may be TRBD1 (6 bases). The CDR3 length is 16 residues. Per germline, CDR1 SEHNR and CDR2 FQNEAQ (reference sequence). With 5 bases removed from V and 0 bases from J, the gap between germline ends came to 14 bases. In DNA, the CDR3 is TGTGCCAGCAGCACGGGAAGAGGGGGTAGCAATCAGCCCCAGCATTTT. Its protein product is CASSTGRGGSNQPQHF.

The sample holds many counts of this clonotype. CDR3 residues: CASSYNGELETGELFF. CDR3 in DNA: TGTGCCAGCAGTTATAATGGCGAGCTCGAAACCGGGGAGCTGTTTTTT. The rearrangement joins TRBV6-5 to TRBJ2-2, with unresolved D. Germline V gene data show CDR1 as MNHEY and CDR2 as SVGAGI. V was clipped by 3 bases and J by 5 bases, with 16 bases between them. The CDR3 runs 16 residues.